This T cell receptor beta chain is from a study of cytomegalovirus exposure and HLA in healthy donors. Study results and limitations: When the data were analyzed later, several of the most significant clusters appeared to be linked to common viral pathogens. Presence/absence comparisons presumed near-even sequencing depth among donors. Analysis was carried out at a later point, and it linked a missense DCLRE1C variant to TCR beta V- and J-gene trimming.

The germline V gene encodes CDR1 SGDLS and CDR2 YYNGEE. J was trimmed by 8 bases and V by 0 bases; bases with no gene match: 2. The CDR3 is 13 amino acids. Turning to this clone: Its specificity is not known.

Vbeta (60) and Jbeta (13) primers were used in the PCR. Measured with immunoSEQ multiplex PCR; TCRdb has only the in-frame clones, and not every one. This sample yields under 200,000 clones, of which 65% to 85% are seen a single time; 2% to 2.5% belongs to the top ten. The sample taken for sequencing was PBMCs. The V and J genes are TRBV9 and TRBJ2-1; 7 bases line up with TRBD2. The sequence was collected from a man aged 55-75 years in good health and CMV-seronegative. Written as DNA, the CDR3 is TGTGCCAGCAGCGTAGGAGCGGGGTATGAGCAGTTCTTC. Translating gives CASSVGAGYEQFF.